A single TCR beta chain is shown here with its context. The antigen it recognizes is unknown. Qualities for individual bases were not recorded, and no much larger clone is one base off. TCRbeta CDR3 regions were amplified from genomic DNA using the immunoSEQ Assay, a bias-controlled multiplex PCR. As for the authors' bioinformatics: The number of nucleated cells in each sample was estimated from the amplification of reference gene primers within the assay. To quantify the absolute abundance of each unique TCRbeta CDR3 rearrangement, sequence reads were collapsed and filtered. For each sample, productive Simpson clonality was calculated by taking the square root of Simpson's diversity index across productive rearrangements. Sourced from immuneACCESS, this table was stored by TCRdb with only in-frame sequences that have V and J called. A share of the clones is absent; for the studies checked, an unresolved V gene accounts for under half, and the remainder has no known explanation. V and J calls and clone size are given by that table; D and trimming were obtained from the DNA. The sample table records approximately 73,000 clones; 86% of these occur just once. Approximately 1.8% of the sample is held by the ten biggest clonotypes.

V loses 6 bases of germline sequence and J loses 1 base, and the interval between the two ends is 7 bases. For CDR1 and CDR2, the germline V gene lists LGHNT and FRNRAP. The CDR3, from cysteine to phenylalanine, totals 12 residues. Left in the record is the CDR3 DNA by itself, 36 bases read in frame from the first base. Whole blood was collected in K2EDTA tubes by collaborating institutions according to the institutions' own protocols. For TCRbeta analysis, collaborators shipped samples as frozen whole blood, isolated PBMCs, or DNA extracted from either of those sample types. The data are from a study of blood T cell repertoires in COVID-19 (TCRdb year 2020). At the level of the whole study: Samples covering the acute and convalescent phases of COVID-19 were provided by collaborators in the United States, Italy and Spain. Sample metadata almost always included a de-identified subject ID, COVID-19 status, age in years and sex. The repertoires were released in a freely available public database intended as a resource for research on the immune response to SARS-CoV-2. The prospective study material was composed of cDNA or gDNA derived from T cells, B-cell-depleted T cells, or PBMCs. Where available, HLA class I and class II types were obtained from metadata supplied by the sample provider rather than from assay-based typing. Subjects who had been exposed to COVID-19, were actively infected with it, or had recovered from it provided the deeply sampled blood TCRbeta repertoires that made up the dataset. Samples came from the ongoing ImmuneRACE study (first 160 participants) plus 1,254 subjects from 6 global collaborators.

Overall study results and their limits: Clinical and demographic metadata were provided uncurated, with the amount varying by source and participant.

The sample comprised peripheral blood. The receptor was isolated from a woman aged 55-70 years with acute or convalescent COVID-19. The chain joins TRBV12-5 to TRBJ2-7; the D gene lacks a confident call. The sequenced DNA: TGTGCTAGTGGGGCCGGGTCCTACGAGCAGTACTTC. Its product reads: CASGAGSYEQYF. Supplemented by the reference TRBV12-5 and TRBJ2-7 proteins around the CDR3, the complete variable domain is DARVTQTPRHKVTEMGQEVTMRCQPILGHNTVFWYRQTMMQGLELLAYFRNRAPLDDSGMPKDRFSAEMPDATLATLKIQPSEPRDSAVYFCASGAGSYEQYFGPGTRLTVT.